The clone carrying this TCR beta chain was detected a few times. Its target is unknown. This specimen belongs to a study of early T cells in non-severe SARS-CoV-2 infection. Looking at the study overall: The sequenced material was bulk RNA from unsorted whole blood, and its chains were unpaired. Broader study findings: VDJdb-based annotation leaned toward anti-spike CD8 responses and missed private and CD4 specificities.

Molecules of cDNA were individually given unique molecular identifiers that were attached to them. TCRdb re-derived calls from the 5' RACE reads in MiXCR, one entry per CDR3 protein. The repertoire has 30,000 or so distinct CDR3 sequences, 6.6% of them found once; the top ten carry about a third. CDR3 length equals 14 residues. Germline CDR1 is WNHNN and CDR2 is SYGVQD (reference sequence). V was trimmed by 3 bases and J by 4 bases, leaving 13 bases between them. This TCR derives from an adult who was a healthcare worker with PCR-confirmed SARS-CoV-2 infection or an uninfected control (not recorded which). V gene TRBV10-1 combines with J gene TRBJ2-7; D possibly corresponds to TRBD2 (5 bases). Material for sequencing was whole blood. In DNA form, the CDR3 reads TGCGCCAGCAGTGATTCCAGCGGATATTACGAGCAGTACTTC. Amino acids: CASSDSSGYYEQYF.